This paragraph covers one TCR beta chain sequence. It lacks a known antigen. There are no base qualities to consult, and no much larger clone falls within one base. Receptors were amplified or captured by the immunoSEQ multiplex PCR assay. The multiplex PCR relied on a mix of 60 forward primers for TCR Vbeta segments and 13 reverse primers for TCR Jbeta segments. A multiplex PCR assay on genomic DNA amplified the CDR3 region of rearranged TCR beta genes. The amplified TCR beta libraries were sequenced on the Illumina HiSeq System as 87-base-pair reads. Processing in the source paper ran as follows. A later analysis counted about 76 million unique TCR beta chains across the 640 or so repertoires, and around 9.9 million of these chains were shared by at least two donors. To remove PCR and sequencing errors, raw reads were error-corrected and collapsed into unique sequences using a nearest-neighbor algorithm that merged closely related sequences. To assign V, D and J gene segments, CDR3 sequences were aligned to IMGT reference sequences. Each retained sequence needed at least a six-nucleotide match to both a V gene segment and a J gene segment. Rearrangements were classified as productive when the CDR3 lacked stop codons and remained in frame with V and J, and all other rearrangements were classified as non-productive. CDR3 was defined according to IMGT convention as the region running from the second conserved V-encoded cysteine to the conserved J-encoded phenylalanine. The earlier analysis of 450 to 750 of the donors excluded any sequence lacking an unambiguous match to a single V gene segment. In an earlier analysis of approximately 560 of the donors, a V segment was called functional when productive rearrangements were above 56.7%, and segregating when the standard deviation between donors exceeded 5%. To diagnose cytomegalovirus status from the catalog of TCR beta chain sequences, a statistical classification framework was built. In a later analysis, V and J genes were assigned by comparing TCR nucleotide sequences against IMGT/GENE-DB human TR gene sequences. A later analysis assigned CDR3 sequences and most-parsimonious VDJ recombination scenarios with the TCRdist pipeline. In a later analysis, each TCR beta chain was defined by its CDR3 amino acid sequence together with its V-gene family, and reads without a unique V-gene family were excluded. A later analysis removed 550 to 700 highly shared, low-generation-probability nucleotide sequences to deal with suspected cross-contamination and a sequencing artifact. In a later analysis, a clonal expansion index for each public chain was calculated from normalized within-repertoire ranks of inferred template counts. In a later analysis, generation probabilities were computed using a VDJ recombination model fitted to out-of-frame rearrangements, and the results were checked against IGoR. Hypergeometric tests were used in a later analysis to score TCR-TCR, TCR-HLA and TCR-CMV co-occurrence, with a repertoire-size bias correction applied to the TCR pairs. To estimate false discovery rates, a later analysis permuted the HLA or CMV assignments 20 times. In a later analysis, co-occurring TCRs were grouped using DBSCAN, and TCRdist sequence similarity was added for clustering within HLA-allele-positive subsets. Repertoires with fewer than 30,000 or more than 120,000 public chains, plus five repertoires with anomalous nucleotide sharing, were excluded from co-occurrence clustering. What TCRdb holds here is the immuneACCESS table cut down to in-frame rearrangements. Part of the clones is not present; checked against another copy, under half of the missing clones reflect an unresolved V gene, and the others are unexplained. V and J calls and clone size are given by that table; D and trimming were obtained from the DNA. Counted in this sample were 160,000 or so clones; 80% of them appeared once. The leading ten clones occupy about 1.3% of the sample.

The germline V and J ends show losses of 6 bases and 5 bases respectively, and no gene match explains 7 bases of the junction. The CDR3, cysteine through phenylalanine, is 14 amino acids long. CDR3 DNA is the only sequence kept; it has 42 bases, read in frame from the first base. The germline V gene provides CDR1 MDHEN and CDR2 SYDVKM. The data derive from a study of cytomegalovirus exposure and HLA in healthy donors (dated by TCRdb to 2017 to 2019). Broadly, across the study: An earlier analysis of approximately 550 of the donors reported about 250 Gb of sequence data and around 120 million unique TCR beta sequences from 150 million to 200 million T cells. An early release that covered 500 to 800 HLA-typed donors contained approximately 300 gigabases of sequencing data and some 87 million unique TCR sequences. Among the roughly 400 genotyped donors, approximately 77% belonged to the genetic ancestry cluster associated with self-reported Caucasian donors. The study aimed to test whether signatures of past pathogen exposure could be identified by cataloging public T cell receptors. The study profiled the T cell repertoires of hundreds of subjects by immunosequencing and related them to cytomegalovirus serostatus. In addition to the first cohort of 666 subjects, a separate validation cohort of under 150 different subjects was used. High-throughput TCR immunosequencing, statistical association of individual TCRs with disease status, and machine learning were combined to predict cytomegalovirus infection status. To study patterns of TCR occurrence, a later analysis re-analyzed previously published TCR beta repertoires from under 750 donors and added high-resolution HLA genotyping. In the later analysis, no new phenotypic data were used to find candidate immune exposures; instead, reliance was placed on TCR beta sequences and their occurrence across donors. An earlier analysis of 587 of the donors used high-throughput TCR beta sequencing to judge whether each TCR beta V gene segment behaved as functional or pseudogenic. Donor age, sex, ethnicity and CMV serostatus were compiled together with the repertoire data. A later genetic analysis took genome-wide SNP genotypes for about 60% of the roughly 670 donors and used that subset as a discovery cohort. Every repertoire in the discovery cohort had been generated on one and the same sequencing platform. HLA typing included class I and class II loci at four-digit resolution. The number of typed donors differed by locus: about 629-630 for A, B, C, DRB1 and DQB1; approximately 520 for DQA1; around 580 for DPA1; and roughly 470 for DPB1. Several DR-DQ haplotypes were handled as single units for association and clustering because linkage in the cohort was strong. On average, about 240,000 unique TCR beta nucleotide sequences were sequenced per donor among 398 genotyped donors of the cohort, with roughly a sixth of those sequences being non-productive.

Overall results and qualifications from the work: Because the 87-base-pair reads could not distinguish some IMGT-functional V segments, including TRBV6-2 and TRBV6-3, those segments were excluded. The earlier analysis of fewer than 750 of the donors excluded some 16 rarely observed V segments, including chromosome 9 orphons, because counts were too low. In a later analysis, HLA-associated TCR beta chains were found to be more clonally expanded and to have lower generation probabilities than equally common non-associated chains. A later genetic analysis reported fewer N-insertions in productive TCRs among donors in an Asian-associated ancestry cluster than the roughly 700-donor mean. A few of the identified cytomegalovirus-associated TCR beta chains were confirmed in vitro to be specific for cytomegalovirus antigens. Most TCR sequences were seen in very few donors, while some public TCRs were found in many individuals. It was suggested by the authors that the approach could potentially be generalized to other disease states and immunological phenotypes. In a later analysis, some 18,000 TCR beta sequences were associated with specific HLA alleles at a false discovery rate of 0.05. Cytomegalovirus status was reported to be diagnosed by the classifier with high specificity and sensitivity in both the original and validation cohorts. Because some donors lacked HLA typing at each locus, the association tests relied only on the typed subset. Correlated functional status among segregating V segments might reflect linkage disequilibrium, but an unknown experimental factor could not be ruled out. The study listed over 150 TCR beta chains as associated with cytomegalovirus. Broadly in line with IMGT annotations, most TCR beta V segments showed up in productive rearrangements about 87% or about 30% of the time in an earlier analysis of several hundred of the donors. A cluster of highly shared sequence variants was judged likely to be a technical artifact of the sequencing pipeline. A further reported finding was that TCR beta sequences accurately predicted the HLA-A and HLA-B alleles for most subjects in the first cohort. Several of the top co-occurrence clusters appeared to be linked to parvovirus B19, influenza, CMV and Epstein-Barr virus, according to a later analysis. In this cohort, only TCR beta chains were sequenced, and detectable features were limited by the absence of alpha or paired-chain data. Most CMV-associated TCR beta chains appeared to be HLA-restricted in a later analysis, and the HLA associations seemed to be driven largely by CMV exposure. Roughly uniform sequencing depth across donors was assumed in presence/absence analyses, although this assumption may not hold. A later analysis found that TCR association rates varied across HLA loci, with DRB1 alleles showing the most associated TCRs and HLA-C alleles the fewest. When HLA alleles, especially DR and DQ, strongly co-occurred, attributing TCR associations to individual alleles was difficult. A later genetic analysis associated a missense DCLRE1C variant with V-gene and J-gene trimming of TCR beta chains, and an independent cohort replicated the association. CMV serostatus was the only immune exposure information available for the cohort.

The cohort consisted of some 670 healthy bone marrow donors. At the time of sampling, all cohort members were nominally healthy, though unrecorded immune exposures were likely present. The donor tested CMV seronegative, placing the donor among the 350 to 400 seronegative members of the cohort. Each donor provided a peripheral blood sample, and peripheral blood mononuclear cells were used for TCR beta sequencing. The Qiagen DNeasy Blood Extraction Kit was used to extract genomic DNA from the blood cell samples. The TCR was taken from a man younger than 40 in good health and CMV-seronegative. The chain employs TRBV28 and TRBJ2-1; 7 bases in between match TRBD2. Specimen: PBMCs. The CDR3 has the sequence CASSRLADDNEQFF. The DNA sequence is TGTGCCAGCAGCCGACTAGCTGACGACAATGAGCAGTTCTTC.